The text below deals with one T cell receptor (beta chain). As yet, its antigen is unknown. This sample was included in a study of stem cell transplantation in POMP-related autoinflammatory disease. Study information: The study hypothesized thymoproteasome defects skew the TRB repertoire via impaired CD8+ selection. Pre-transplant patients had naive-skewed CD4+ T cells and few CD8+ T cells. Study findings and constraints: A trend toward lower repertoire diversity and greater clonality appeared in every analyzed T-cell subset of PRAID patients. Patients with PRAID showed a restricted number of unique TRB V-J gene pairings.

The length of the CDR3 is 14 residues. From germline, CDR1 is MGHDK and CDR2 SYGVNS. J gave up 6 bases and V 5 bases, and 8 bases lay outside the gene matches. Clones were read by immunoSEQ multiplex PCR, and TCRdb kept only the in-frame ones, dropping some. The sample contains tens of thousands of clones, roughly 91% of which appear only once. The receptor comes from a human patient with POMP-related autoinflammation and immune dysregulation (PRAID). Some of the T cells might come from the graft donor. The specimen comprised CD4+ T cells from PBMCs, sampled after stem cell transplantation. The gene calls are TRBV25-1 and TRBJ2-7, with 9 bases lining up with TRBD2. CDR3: CASSSSGNSFEQYF. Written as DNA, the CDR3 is TGTGCCAGCAGTTCTAGCGGGAATTCGTTCGAGCAGTACTTC.